The sequence of this TCR beta chain was determined in a study of cytomegalovirus exposure and HLA in healthy donors. General study results and limits: Later on, analysis showed that most CMV-associated TCR beta chains appeared to be HLA-restricted. There was a cluster of highly shared sequence variants that was likely a sequencing artifact. Per a prior analysis, the majority of TCR beta V segments were productive roughly 90% or roughly 30% of the time.

PCR used 60 Vbeta primers and 13 Jbeta primers. Only in-frame clones appear in the TCRdb table, and some are missing; sequencing was by immunoSEQ multiplex PCR. The repertoire holds approximately 160,000 clones, with 65% to 85% as singletons. Germline V gene sequence: CDR1 LNHDA, CDR2 SQIVND (reference sequence). V gave up 6 bases and J gave up 3 bases; unmatched junction bases: 10. The CDR3 sequence is 16 residues long. With regard to this clone: Its antigen is undetermined.

This TCR was recovered from a woman between 45 and 65 years old in good health and CMV-seropositive. The rearrangement joins TRBV19 to TRBJ2-2; 7 nucleotides line up with TRBD2. Sequencing input: PBMCs. The CDR3 loop reads CASRGRGSVDTGELFF. The CDR3 DNA reads TGTGCCAGTAGAGGGAGGGGATCGGTTGACACCGGGGAGCTGTTTTTT.